What follows describes a single T cell receptor (beta chain). The record originates from a study of technical replicates of blood from several donors. Germline CDR1 is GTSNPN and CDR2 is SVGIG (reference sequence). The V end lost 2 bases, the J end lost 6 bases, and 11 bases lay between the germline ends. There are 13 residues in the CDR3. Sequenced by immunoSEQ multiplex PCR; TCRdb stores in-frame clones only, minus some. The sample includes some 8,900 clones, about nine tenths of them seen just once. The chain uses TRBV30 and TRBJ2-1; D might be TRBD2 (6 bases). Sample: PBMCs. This TCR was sampled from a human donor in good health. As DNA, the CDR3 is TGTGCCTGGAGTAGGCTAGCGAGCAATGAGCAGTTCTTC. Translated, it gives CAWSRLASNEQFF.